The entry that follows covers one T cell receptor (beta chain) sequence. Its antigen is not identified. The record originates from a study of T cell responses to AZD1222 COVID-19 vaccine. Study-level findings and limits: Unmutated variant regions reportedly attract nearly half of all spike-specific TCRs. Without day 14 samples, only post-peak T cell repertoires were studied. There were mostly white British donors and more females than males, and clonal diversity was possibly underestimated.

TCRdb's table, derived via immunoSEQ multiplex PCR, lists solely in-frame clones and lacks some. The table has 60,000 to 70,000 clones, approximately 85% seen once; the top ten hold over 5%. CDR3 length: 14 residues. Germline V gives CDR1 SGHRS, CDR2 YFSETQ. The germline V and J ends were trimmed by 3 bases and 0 bases, with 9 bases remaining between them. This rearrangement joins TRBV5-1 to TRBJ2-5; D is undetermined. The sample in question was peripheral blood, obtained on day 0 of AZD1222 vaccination. This clonotype was obtained from an adult in good health. The CDR3: CASSYYTYQETQYF. Here the CDR3 DNA reads TGCGCCAGCAGCTATTACACGTACCAAGAGACCCAGTACTTC.